These T cell receptor beta chains were read from a single sample in a study of T-cell memory formation after mild COVID-19. One entry per CDR3 protein results from TCRdb running MiXCR on the 5' RACE reads. In the table there are more than 450,000 distinct CDR3 sequences, approximately 19% of which are singletons. Sequences were obtained from PBMCs or a T cell subset sorted from them (not recorded which). The receptor source for this set is an adult woman who had mild COVID-19 (a few samples of this study predate the infection). Cell type and time point are not known. Both conserved end residues are part of each CDR3. A D gene is named only where the DNA matches it firmly. Clone size appears in some rows only: once, few, many, or a class for an expanded clone.

D: TRBD2
size: NA
V: TRBV7-2
J: TRBJ2-3
DNA: TGTGCCAGCAGCTTATGGGGGGGAGTAACAGATACGCAGTATTTT
CDR3: CASSLWGGVTDTQYF

D: TRBD1
size: many
V: TRBV2
J: TRBJ2-7
DNA: TGTGCCAGCAGTGAATATCAGGGGGTAGTCTACGAGCAGTACTTC
CDR3: CASSEYQGVVYEQYF

D: NA
size: many
V: TRBV5-4
J: TRBJ2-3
DNA: TGCGCCAGCAGCTTGGAGGGGGGAGCAGATACGCAGTATTTT
CDR3: CASSLEGGADTQYF

D: NA
size: NA
V: TRBV6-2/TRBV6-3
J: TRBJ1-1
DNA: TGTGCCAGCAGCCTCGGAAGGCCGATGAACACTGAAGCTTTCTTT
CDR3: CASSLGRPMNTEAFF

D: TRBD1
size: many
V: TRBV5-6
J: TRBJ1-2
DNA: TGTGCCAGCAGCTTGGTGGGGGCCCGTTGGACAGGGGTCTATGGCTACACCTTC
CDR3: CASSLVGARWTGVYGYTF

D: TRBD1
size: few
V: TRBV7-3
J: TRBJ1-2
DNA: TGTGCCAGCAGCCGGACAGGGGGGAATGCTGGCTACACCTTC
CDR3: CASSRTGGNAGYTF

D: NA
size: NA
V: TRBV2
J: TRBJ2-7
DNA: TGTGCCAGCAGGAAGGGGGTCGGCTACGAGCAGTACTTC
CDR3: CASRKGVGYEQYF

D: NA
size: many
V: TRBV7-9
J: TRBJ1-3
DNA: TGTGCAGGAGGGCTTAGCTCTGGAAACACCATATATTTT
CDR3: CAGGLSSGNTIYF

D: NA
size: few
V: TRBV27
J: TRBJ1-2
DNA: TGTGCCAGCAGTCCACTAGGTTTCAACTATGGCTACACCTTC
CDR3: CASSPLGFNYGYTF

D: TRBD2
size: NA
V: TRBV5-6
J: TRBJ2-2
DNA: TGTGCCAGCACTGGCGGGAGGGCCACCGGGGAGCTGTTTTTT
CDR3: CASTGGRATGELFF

D: NA
size: NA
V: TRBV7-9
J: TRBJ2-5
DNA: TGTGCCAGCAGCTTAGAGGGCCGGGAGACCCAGTACTTC
CDR3: CASSLEGRETQYF

D: NA
size: many
V: TRBV20-1
J: TRBJ1-3
DNA: TGCAGTGCTAGTAGACCTTACTCTGGAAACACCATATATTTT
CDR3: CSASRPYSGNTIYF

D: NA
size: NA
V: TRBV6-5
J: TRBJ2-7
DNA: TGTGCCAGCAGTTACTATGGGACTCCGGGGCGGAACGAGCAGTACTTC
CDR3: CASSYYGTPGRNEQYF

D: NA
size: NA
V: TRBV5-1
J: TRBJ1-5
DNA: TGCGCCAGCAGCTTAGTTCCGCCGGATGGTAGCCCTCGGCAGCCCCAGCATTTT
CDR3: CASSLVPPDGSPRQPQHF

D: NA
size: NA
V: TRBV29-1
J: TRBJ1-1
DNA: TGCAGCGGGGCGATGGGACACCCGGGAACTGAAGCTTTCTTT
CDR3: CSGAMGHPGTEAFF

D: NA
size: NA
V: TRBV7-9
J: TRBJ2-1
DNA: TGTGCCAGCAGCTTATTCGGACCATCTAATGAGCAGTTCTTC
CDR3: CASSLFGPSNEQFF